Listed here are 8 T cell receptor beta chains from one sample, sequenced in a study of T cells in Graves' hyperthyroidism and ophthalmopathy. What was amplified from RNA transcripts were TCR beta CDR3 regions. In the first-round RT-PCR of the TCR CDR3, the HTBI primer set was used. From the multiplex PCR reads, TCRdb called clonotypes with MiXCR, one entry per CDR3 protein. The sample contains hundreds of thousands of distinct CDR3 sequences, more than 20% of which appear only once. The sample taken for sequencing was blood. These receptors were taken from a man younger than 40 with Graves' ophthalmopathy.

The chain uses TRBV6-1 and TRBJ1-1; no clear D gene. Germline CDR1 MNHNS, CDR2 SASEGT. The germline V and J ends were trimmed by 5 bases and 5 bases, with 12 bases remaining between them. The CDR3 contains 13 residues. The CDR3 here is CASSINVGTEAFF. The CDR3 DNA is TGTGCCAGCAGTATCAATGTGGGGACTGAAGCTTTCTTT.

This chain joins TRBV20-1 and TRBJ2-1; D is perhaps TRBD2 (6 bases). V shed 2 bases and J shed 2 bases, with 13 bases lying between them. This CDR3 region has 15 residues. Germline V gene sequence: CDR1 DFQATT, CDR2 SNEGSKA (reference sequence). CDR3 nucleotide sequence: TGCAGTGCTAGACGGGGTAGCGGCGCCTACAATGAGCAGTTCTTC. This translates into CSARRGSGAYNEQFF.

This clonotype was detected a few times. The V gene is TRBV20-1, the J gene TRBJ2-3; D is unclear. CDR3 length: 17 amino acids. The V end lost 0 bases, the J end lost 2 bases, and 18 bases lay between the germline ends. Germline CDR1 reads DFQATT; CDR2 reads SNEGSKA (reference sequence). CDR3 protein: CSARDQRRGRFTDTQYF. The CDR3 bases are TGCAGTGCTAGAGATCAACGTCGTGGGCGGTTCACAGATACGCAGTATTTT.

The chain carries TRBV7-2 and TRBJ2-3; TRBD2 matches at 8 bases. Germline values: CDR1 SGHTA, CDR2 FQGNSA. Trimming took 4 bases from V and 5 from J; bases not matched to a gene: 8. CDR3 length: 15 amino acids. The CDR3 DNA follows: TGTGCCAGCAGCTACACTAGCGGTGCTAAAGATACGCAGTATTTT. Amino acids: CASSYTSGAKDTQYF.

This clonotype appeared many times. The V call is TRBV30, the J call TRBJ2-1; perhaps TRBD2 as D (6 bases). Between the trimmed V and J ends, which lost 5 bases and 7 bases, there was a span of 12 bases. The germline V gene has CDR1 GTSNPN and CDR2 SVGIG (reference sequence). The CDR3 has 12 amino acids. The CDR3 spells CAWSDYKNEQFF. The CDR3 nucleotides are TGTGCCTGGTCGGACTATAAAAATGAGCAGTTCTTC.

Turning to this clonotype: One junction end disagrees with the germline gene, perhaps due to a read error. This chain links TRBV5-1 with TRBJ2-7; D call uncertain. CDR3 size: 15 residues. Per germline, CDR1 SGHRS and CDR2 YFSETQ. The CDR3 region has the DNA TGTGCCAGCAGCTCCACAGTCTCCGGTAACTACGAGCAGTACTTC. It translates to CASSSTVSGNYEQYF.

V gene TRBV29-1 combines with J gene TRBJ2-1; 8 bases are shared with TRBD2. CDR3 length: 12 residues. In germline, CDR1 is SQVTM, CDR2 ANQGSEA. V shed 4 bases, J shed 8 bases, and the junction held 4 bases outside the gene matches. CDR3 coding DNA: TGCAGCGTTGTAGGGACTAGAGATGAGCAGTTCTTC. It encodes CSVVGTRDEQFF.

Only a few counts were recorded for this clonotype. The genes are TRBV11-2 and TRBJ2-1; D unresolved. The ends were cut back, 2 bases at V and 8 bases at J, with 16 bases in the middle. Germline CDR1 and CDR2: SGHAT and FQNNGV. The CDR3 spans 15 residues. The CDR3 DNA follows: TGTGCCAGCAGCTTATACACAACCGAGTCTCATGAGCAGTTCTTC. Its translation is CASSLYTTESHEQFF.